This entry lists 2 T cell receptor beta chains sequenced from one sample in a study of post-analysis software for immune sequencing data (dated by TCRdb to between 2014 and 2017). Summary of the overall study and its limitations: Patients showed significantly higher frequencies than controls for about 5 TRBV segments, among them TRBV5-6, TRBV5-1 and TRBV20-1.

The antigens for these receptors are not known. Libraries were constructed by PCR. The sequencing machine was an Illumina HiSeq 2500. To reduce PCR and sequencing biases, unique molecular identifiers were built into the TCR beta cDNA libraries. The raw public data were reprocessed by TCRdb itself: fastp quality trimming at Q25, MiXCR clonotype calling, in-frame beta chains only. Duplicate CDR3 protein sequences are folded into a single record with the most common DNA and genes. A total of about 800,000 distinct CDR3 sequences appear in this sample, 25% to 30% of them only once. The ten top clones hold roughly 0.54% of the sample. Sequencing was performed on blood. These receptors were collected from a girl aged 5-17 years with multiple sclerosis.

CDR3 bases: TGCGCCAGCAGCTTGGTGGCGGGAGGTTTCTACGAGCAGTACTTC. It yields the protein CASSLVAGGFYEQYF. This sequence joins TRBV5-1 and TRBJ2-7, with TRBD2 identical over 8 bases. This CDR3 is built from 15 residues. The V and J ends lost 0 bases and 3 bases, in that order; junction bases with no gene match: 5. Per the germline V gene, CDR1 is SGHRS and CDR2 is YFSETQ.

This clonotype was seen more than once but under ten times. CDR3 in DNA: TGCAGTGCTACGGGGGGCACCTACGAGCAGTACTTC. This encodes CSATGGTYEQYF. The chain uses TRBV20-1 and TRBJ2-7; maybe TRBD2 (7 bases). Germline V gene data show CDR1 as DFQATT and CDR2 as SNEGSKA (reference sequence). This CDR3 is built from 12 residues. Trimming shortened V by 4 bases and J by 2 bases, and 9 bases separated the two germline ends.